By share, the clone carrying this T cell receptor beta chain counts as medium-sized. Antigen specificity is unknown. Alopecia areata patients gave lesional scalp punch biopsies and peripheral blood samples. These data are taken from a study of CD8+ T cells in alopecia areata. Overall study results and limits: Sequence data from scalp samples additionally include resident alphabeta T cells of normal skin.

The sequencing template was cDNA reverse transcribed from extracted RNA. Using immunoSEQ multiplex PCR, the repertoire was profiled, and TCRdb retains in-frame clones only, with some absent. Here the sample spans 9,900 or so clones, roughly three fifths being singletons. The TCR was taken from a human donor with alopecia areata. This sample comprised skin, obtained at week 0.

CDR3: CASSWFTGELFF. CDR3 nucleotide sequence: TGTGCCAGCAGTTGGTTCACCGGGGAGCTGTTTTTT. This chain uses TRBV6-5 with TRBJ2-2; no firm D call. This CDR3 contains 12 residues. V was cut by 4 bases and J by 4 bases, with 4 bases left in between. Germline lookup yields CDR1 MNHEY and CDR2 SVGAGI.